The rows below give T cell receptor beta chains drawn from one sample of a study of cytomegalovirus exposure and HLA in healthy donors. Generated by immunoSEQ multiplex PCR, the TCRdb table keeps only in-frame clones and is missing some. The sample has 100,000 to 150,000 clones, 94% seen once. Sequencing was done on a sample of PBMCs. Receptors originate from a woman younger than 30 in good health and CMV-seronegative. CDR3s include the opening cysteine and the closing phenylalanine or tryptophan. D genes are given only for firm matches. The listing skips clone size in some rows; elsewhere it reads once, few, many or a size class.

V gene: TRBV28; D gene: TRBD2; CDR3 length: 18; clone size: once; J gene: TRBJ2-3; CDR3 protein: CASSFLGRGGTVTDTQYF; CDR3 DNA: TGTGCCAGCAGTTTCCTCGGGCGGGGGGGGACCGTCACAGATACGCAGTATTTT
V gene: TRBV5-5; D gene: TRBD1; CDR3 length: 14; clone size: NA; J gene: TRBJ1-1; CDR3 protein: CASSSGQVGAEAFF; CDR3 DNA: TGTGCCAGCAGCTCGGGACAGGTGGGGGCTGAAGCTTTCTTT
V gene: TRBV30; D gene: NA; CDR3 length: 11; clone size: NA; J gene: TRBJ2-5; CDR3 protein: CAWRGAETQYF; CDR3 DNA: TGTGCCTGGAGAGGGGCAGAGACCCAGTACTTC
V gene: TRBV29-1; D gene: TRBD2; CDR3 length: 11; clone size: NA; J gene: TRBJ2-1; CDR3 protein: CSGHKGGEQFF; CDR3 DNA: TGCAGCGGACATAAGGGAGGGGAGCAGTTCTTC
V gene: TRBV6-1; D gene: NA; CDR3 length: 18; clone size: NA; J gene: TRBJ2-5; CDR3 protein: CASSEVPRGGTYQETQYF; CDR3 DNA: TGTGCCAGCAGTGAAGTCCCTAGGGGGGGGACGTACCAAGAGACCCAGTACTTC
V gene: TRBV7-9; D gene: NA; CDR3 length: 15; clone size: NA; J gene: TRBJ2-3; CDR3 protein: CASSLPGDSTDTQYF; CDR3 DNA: TGTGCCAGCAGCTTACCGGGAGATAGTACAGATACGCAGTATTTT
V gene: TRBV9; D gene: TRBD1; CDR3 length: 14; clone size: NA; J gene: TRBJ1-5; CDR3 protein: CASSVSGGNQPQHF; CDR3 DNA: TGTGCCAGCAGCGTATCAGGGGGTAATCAGCCCCAGCATTTT
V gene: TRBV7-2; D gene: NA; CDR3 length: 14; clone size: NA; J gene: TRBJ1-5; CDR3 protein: CASSFDSTPQPQHF; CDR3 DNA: TGTGCCAGCAGCTTCGACAGCACACCCCAGCCCCAGCATTTT
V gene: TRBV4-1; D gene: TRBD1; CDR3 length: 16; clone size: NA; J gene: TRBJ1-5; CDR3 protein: CASSQVGQPTNQPQHF; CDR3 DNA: TGCGCCAGCAGCCAAGTGGGACAGCCGACCAATCAGCCCCAGCATTTT
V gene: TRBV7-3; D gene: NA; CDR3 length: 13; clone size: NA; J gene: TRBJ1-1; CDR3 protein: CASSSGGSTEAFF; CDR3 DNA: TGTGCCAGCAGCTCCGGGGGAAGCACTGAAGCTTTCTTT
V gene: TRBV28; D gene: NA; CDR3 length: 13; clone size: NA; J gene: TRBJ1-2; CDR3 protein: CASLGGNDYGYTF; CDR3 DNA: TGTGCCAGCCTAGGAGGGAATGACTATGGCTACACCTTC
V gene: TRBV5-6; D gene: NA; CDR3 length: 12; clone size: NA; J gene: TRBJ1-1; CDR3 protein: CASSYQGFVAFF; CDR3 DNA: TGTGCCAGCAGCTACCAGGGGTTCGTAGCTTTCTTT
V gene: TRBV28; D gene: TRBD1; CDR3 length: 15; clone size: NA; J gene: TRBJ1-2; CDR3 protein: CASQYRGDLGYGYTF; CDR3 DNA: TGTGCCAGCCAATACAGGGGCGATTTAGGCTATGGCTACACCTTC
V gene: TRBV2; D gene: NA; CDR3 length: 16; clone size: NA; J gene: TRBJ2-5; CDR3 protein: CASTPGGRGGQETQYF; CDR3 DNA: TGTGCCAGCACCCCAGGAGGGAGGGGGGGCCAAGAGACCCAGTACTTC
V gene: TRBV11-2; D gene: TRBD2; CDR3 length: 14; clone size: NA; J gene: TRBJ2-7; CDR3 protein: CASSASGSPDEQYF; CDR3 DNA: TGTGCCAGCAGCGCTAGCGGGAGCCCGGACGAGCAGTACTTC
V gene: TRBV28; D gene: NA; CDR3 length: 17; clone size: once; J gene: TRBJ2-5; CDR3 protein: CASSSWQGTKGEETQYF; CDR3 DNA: TGTGCCAGCAGCTCGTGGCAGGGAACGAAAGGGGAAGAGACCCAGTACTTC
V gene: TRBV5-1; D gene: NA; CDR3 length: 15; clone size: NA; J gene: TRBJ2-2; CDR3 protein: CASSDERKRTGELFF; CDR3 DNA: TGCGCCAGCAGCGACGAACGGAAGCGCACCGGGGAGCTGTTTTTT
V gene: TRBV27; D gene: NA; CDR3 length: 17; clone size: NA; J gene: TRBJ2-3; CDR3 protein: CASSFYRLAESTDTQYF; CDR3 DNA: TGTGCCAGCAGTTTCTATCGTTTAGCGGAAAGCACAGATACGCAGTATTTT
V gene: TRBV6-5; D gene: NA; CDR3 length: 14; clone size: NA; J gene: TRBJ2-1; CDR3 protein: CASSYSAGGNEQFF; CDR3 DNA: TGTGCCAGCAGTTACTCGGCAGGGGGGAATGAGCAGTTCTTC
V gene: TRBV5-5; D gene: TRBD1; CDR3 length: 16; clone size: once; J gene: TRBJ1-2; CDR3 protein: CASSILTGETDYGYTF; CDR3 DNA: TGTGCCAGCAGCATCCTGACAGGGGAAACGGACTATGGCTACACCTTC
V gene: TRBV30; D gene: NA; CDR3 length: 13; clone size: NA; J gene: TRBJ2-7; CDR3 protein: CAWTDSGTYEQYF; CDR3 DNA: TGTGCCTGGACGGACTCGGGGACCTACGAGCAGTACTTC
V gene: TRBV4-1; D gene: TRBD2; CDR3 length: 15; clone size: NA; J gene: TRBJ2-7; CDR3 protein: CASSQVSGIPYEQYF; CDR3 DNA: TGCGCCAGCAGCCAAGTGAGCGGGATACCCTACGAGCAGTACTTC
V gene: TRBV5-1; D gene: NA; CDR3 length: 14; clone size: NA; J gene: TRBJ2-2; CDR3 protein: CASSSSGHTGELFF; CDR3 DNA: TGCGCCAGCAGCTCGTCCGGTCACACCGGGGAGCTGTTTTTT
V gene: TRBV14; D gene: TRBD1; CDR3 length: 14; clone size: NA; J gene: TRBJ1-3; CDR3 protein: CASSPLPRQGAANF; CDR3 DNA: TGTGCCAGCAGCCCGTTACCCAGACAGGGGGCCGCCAATTTT
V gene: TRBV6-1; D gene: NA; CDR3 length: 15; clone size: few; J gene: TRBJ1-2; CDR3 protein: CASSEAEGRSYGYTF; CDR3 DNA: TGTGCCAGCAGTGAAGCCGAGGGGAGGAGCTATGGCTACACCTTC
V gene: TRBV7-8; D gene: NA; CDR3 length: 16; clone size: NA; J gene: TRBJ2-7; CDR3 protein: CASSLGGVTVSYEQYF; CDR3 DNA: TGTGCCAGCAGCTTAGGGGGGGTGACAGTCTCCTACGAGCAGTACTTC
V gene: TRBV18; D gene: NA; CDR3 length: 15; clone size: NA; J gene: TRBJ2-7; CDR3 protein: CASSPPNQSPYEQYF; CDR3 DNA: TGTGCCAGCTCACCACCCAACCAGTCGCCCTACGAGCAGTACTTC
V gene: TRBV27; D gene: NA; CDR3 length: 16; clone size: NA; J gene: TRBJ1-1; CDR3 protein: CASPREGPMMNTEAFF; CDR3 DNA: TGTGCCAGCCCCAGGGAGGGCCCCATGATGAACACTGAAGCTTTCTTT
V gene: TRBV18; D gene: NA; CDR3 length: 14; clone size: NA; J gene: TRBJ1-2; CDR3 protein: CASSPPSSNYGYTF; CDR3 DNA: TGTGCCAGCTCACCACCCTCCTCGAACTATGGCTACACCTTC
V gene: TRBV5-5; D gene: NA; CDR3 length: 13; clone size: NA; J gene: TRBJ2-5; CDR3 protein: CASSFEGRETQYF; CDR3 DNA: TGTGCCAGCAGCTTCGAGGGCCGGGAGACCCAGTACTTC
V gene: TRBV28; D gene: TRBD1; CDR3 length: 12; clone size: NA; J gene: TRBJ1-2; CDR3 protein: CASSLTGDGYTF; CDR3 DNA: TGTGCCAGCAGTTTAACAGGGGATGGCTACACCTTC
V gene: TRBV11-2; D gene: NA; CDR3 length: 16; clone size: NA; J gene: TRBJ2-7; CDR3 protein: CASSLGVQIISDEQYF; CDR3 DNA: TGTGCCAGCAGCTTAGGAGTACAGATCATTTCCGACGAGCAGTACTTC
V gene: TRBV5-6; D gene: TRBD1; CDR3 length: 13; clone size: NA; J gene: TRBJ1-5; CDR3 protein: CASSWQGGQPQHF; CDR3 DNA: TGTGCCAGCAGCTGGCAGGGGGGACAGCCCCAGCATTTT
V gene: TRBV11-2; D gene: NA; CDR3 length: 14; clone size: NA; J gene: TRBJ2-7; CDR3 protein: CASSRLTETYEQYF; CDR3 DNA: TGTGCCAGCAGCCGACTGACGGAAACCTACGAGCAGTACTTC
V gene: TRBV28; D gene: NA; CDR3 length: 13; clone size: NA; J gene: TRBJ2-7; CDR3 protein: CASSQSSRGEQYF; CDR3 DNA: TGTGCCAGCAGCCAAAGTAGCCGAGGCGAGCAGTACTTC
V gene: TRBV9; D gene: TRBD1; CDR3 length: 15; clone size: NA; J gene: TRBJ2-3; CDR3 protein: CASSVGTGSTDTQYF; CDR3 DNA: TGTGCCAGCAGCGTCGGGACAGGCAGCACAGATACGCAGTATTTT
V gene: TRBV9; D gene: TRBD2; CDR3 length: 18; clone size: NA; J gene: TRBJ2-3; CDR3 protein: CASSSSGTSGSSTDTQYF; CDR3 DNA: TGTGCCAGCAGCTCTTCCGGGACTAGCGGCTCTAGCACAGATACGCAGTATTTT
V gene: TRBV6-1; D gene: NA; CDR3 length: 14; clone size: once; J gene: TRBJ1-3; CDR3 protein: CTTGQGSSGNTIYF; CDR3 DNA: TGTACAACCGGGCAGGGGAGCTCTGGAAACACCATATATTTT
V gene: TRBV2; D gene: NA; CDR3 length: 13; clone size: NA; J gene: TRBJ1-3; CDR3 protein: CASSEGAGNTIYF; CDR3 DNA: TGTGCCAGCAGTGAAGGGGCCGGAAACACCATATATTTT
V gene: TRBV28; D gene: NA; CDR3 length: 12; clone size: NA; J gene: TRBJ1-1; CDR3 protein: CASSVSGGGAFF; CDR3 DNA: TGTGCCAGCAGTGTGTCGGGGGGAGGAGCTTTCTTT
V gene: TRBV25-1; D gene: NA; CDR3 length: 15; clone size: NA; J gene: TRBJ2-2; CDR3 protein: CASSEQAWVTGELFF; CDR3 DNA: TGTGCCAGCAGTGAACAGGCCTGGGTCACCGGGGAGCTGTTTTTT
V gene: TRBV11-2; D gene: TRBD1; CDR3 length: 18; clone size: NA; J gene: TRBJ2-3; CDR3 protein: CASSLPSARTGFTDTQYF; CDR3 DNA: TGTGCCAGCAGCTTACCATCGGCGCGGACAGGATTCACAGATACGCAGTATTTT
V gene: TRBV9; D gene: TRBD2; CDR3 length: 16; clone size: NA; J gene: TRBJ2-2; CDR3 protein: CASSGGVGGNTGELFF; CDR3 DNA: TGTGCCAGCAGTGGGGGGGTTGGAGGAAACACCGGGGAGCTGTTTTTT